This entry is about one T cell receptor beta chain. Its antigen remains unknown. This entry comes from a study of monozygotic twins with inflammatory bowel disease. Added by template switching were UMIs that each held a 6-nucleotide sample barcode. Following a re-call of the 5' RACE reads, TCRdb has one entry per CDR3 protein and lacks DNA. This table lists a few hundred thousand distinct CDR3 sequences. Study findings and constraints: Especially with disease activity, IBD patients shared fewer clonotypes with others than healthy twins did. TCRbeta inverse Simpson diversity was decreased in IBD patients versus healthy co-twins. Discordant twins showed the same repertoire similarity as concordant twins, possibly from limited power.

This CDR3 contains 15 residues. Germline CDR1 and CDR2: LNHNV and YYDKDF (reference sequence). Sequencing input: blood. This TCR came from a human donor with ulcerative colitis or Crohn's disease, or a healthy co-twin of an affected twin (not recorded which). The V call is TRBV15, the J call TRBJ2-5; checking the TCRdb D call of TRBD2 is not possible without DNA. The CDR3 sequence: CATSRDGSGQETQYF.